A single sample is the source of the 27 T cell receptor beta chains below, sequenced in a study of human T cells and chemical hapten exposure. A single record per CDR3 protein comes from TCRdb applying MiXCR to the RACE reads. The table has approximately 370,000 distinct CDR3 sequences, approximately 5% seen once. Time point defined: pre-sensitization, week 0. Regarding treatment: therapeutic diphenylcyclopropenone sensitization with weekly scalp DPC. The sequencing here drew on whole blood, taken in connection with sensitization to the hapten diphenylcyclopropenone (DPC). These receptors were collected from a woman under 30 with alopecia areata. Some clones in this sample may be carry-over from other donors' samples.

The sample holds many counts of this clonotype. The CDR3 nucleotides read TGTGCCAGCAGCCCCCTACCGTTATCCTTTGAAAATAATTCACCCCTCCACTTT. Translating it yields CASSPLPLSFENNSPLHF. The V gene is TRBV7-2, the J gene TRBJ1-6; D remains unclear. This CDR3 is built from 18 residues. Germline V gene data show CDR1 as SGHTA and CDR2 as FQGNSA. Deletions cut 5 bases from V and 5 bases from J, with 22 bases between.

This clonotype was seen repeatedly, ten times or more. The chain couples TRBV12-3 or TRBV12-4 to TRBJ2-1; 9 nucleotides align to TRBD1. The CDR3 extends over 14 amino acids. After removal of 5 bases from V and 8 bases from J, the junction contained 7 bases not matched to a gene. In DNA form, the CDR3 reads TGTGCCAGCAGTCCGGGGACAGGGTTGCATGAGCAGTTCTTC. Encoded protein: CASSPGTGLHEQFF.

This clonotype was counted at least ten times. J is TRBJ2-7 and V is TRBV29-1; 9 nucleotides align to TRBD1. The CDR3 has 12 residues. CDR1 is SQVTM and CDR2 is ANQGSEA in the germline V gene. J gave up 2 bases and V 6 bases, and 2 bases lay outside the gene matches. CDR3 coding DNA: TGCAGCGTGGGGACAGGGCCCTACGAGCAGTACTTC. It codes for CSVGTGPYEQYF.

The J gene is TRBJ2-2, the V gene TRBV6-5, with D possibly TRBD1 on 5 matching bases. From germline, CDR1 is MNHEY and CDR2 SVGAGI. V was clipped by 0 bases and J by 7 bases, with 15 bases between them. This CDR3 spans 16 amino acids. The CDR3 protein is CASSYSGTRVSGELFF. The CDR3 coding sequence is TGTGCCAGCAGTTACTCGGGTACCAGGGTGAGCGGGGAGCTGTTTTTT.

This clonotype occurred many times. The V gene is TRBV7-2, the J gene TRBJ2-3; possibly TRBD1 or TRBD2 for D (5 bases each). The CDR3 length is 15 residues. Trimming shortened V by 5 bases and J by 4 bases, and 16 bases separated the two germline ends. CDR1 is SGHTA, CDR2 FQGNSA, per germline. The DNA of the CDR3 is TGTGCCAGCAGCCAGGGACGCTGGAGCCCAGATACGCAGTATTTT. Protein: CASSQGRWSPDTQYF.

This chain connects TRBV21-1 to TRBJ2-1; the table's TRBD1 call for D was not verified on the DNA. TRBV21-1 is termed a pseudogene. The CDR3 runs 17 residues. Written as DNA, the CDR3 is TGTGCCAGCAGCGCCCAAAGGGTTAGAACAGGGGCAGCCGAGCAGTTCTTC. It translates to CASSAQRVRTGAAEQFF.

V is TRBV2 and J is TRBJ1-1; TRBD1 might be the D (5 bases). Trimming removed 7 bases from V and 5 bases from J, with 20 bases in between. The CDR3 consists of 15 residues. Germline CDR1 is SNHLY and CDR2 is FYNNEI. The CDR3 spells CASTDRYGARTEAFF. The CDR3 region has the DNA TGTGCCAGCACCGACCGCTACGGGGCGCGGACTGAAGCTTTCTTT.

This clonotype has more than one count but fewer than ten. The chain employs TRBV24-1 and TRBJ1-5, with D uncertain. CDR3 size: 12 residues. Germline V CDR1 and CDR2: KGHDR, SFDVKD. V was clipped by 4 bases and J by 3 bases, with 3 bases between them. CDR3 sequence (DNA): TGTGCCACCAGTGACCACAATCAGCCCCAGCATTTT. It specifies CATSDHNQPQHF.

This clonotype has just a few counts. The J gene is TRBJ2-6, the V gene TRBV6-6, with TRBD1 identical over 8 bases. J lost 11 bases, V lost 5 bases, and 5 bases had no gene match. This CDR3 spans 13 amino acids. Germline V lookup: CDR1 MNHNY, CDR2 SVGAGI (reference sequence). As DNA, the CDR3 is TGTGCCAGCAGTGCAGTGGACAGGGACGTCCTGACTTTC. Amino acids: CASSAVDRDVLTF.

V gene TRBV4-2 combines with J gene TRBJ2-4; D ambiguous. Germline V gene lookup returns CDR1 LGHNA and CDR2 YNFKEQ. This CDR3 has 18 residues. Trimming took 1 base from V and 0 from J, leaving 16 bases between them. CDR3 DNA sequence: TGTGCCAGCAGCCAAGGGTGGGCAGGAGACCTAGCCAAAAACATTCAGTACTTC. Translating gives CASSQGWAGDLAKNIQYF.

This clonotype was seen a handful of times. This sequence joins TRBV7-3 and TRBJ1-6; TRBD1 is a possible D gene (5 bases). The CDR3 extends over 16 amino acids. Per germline, CDR1 SGHTA and CDR2 FQGTGA. Trimming removed 4 bases at V and 4 bases at J, with 14 bases between. CDR3 protein: CASSSSGRHYNSPLHF. For the CDR3, the DNA is TGTGCCAGCAGCTCCTCAGGGAGGCATTATAATTCACCCCTCCACTTT.

The V and J genes are TRBV28 and TRBJ2-2, with a possible D match to TRBD2 (6 bases). V shed 6 bases and J shed 4 bases, with 18 bases lying between them. This CDR3 has 16 residues. Germline-derived CDR1 and CDR2 are MDHEN and SYDVKM. DNA for the CDR3: TGTGCCAGCAGCCCCATCCTGGGACTCCTCACCGGGGAGCTGTTTTTT. Translating gives CASSPILGLLTGELFF. Together with reference TRBV28 and TRBJ2-2, the CDR3 gives the full variable domain: DVKVTQSSRYLVKRTGEKVFLECVQDMDHENMFWYRQDPGLGLRLIYFSYDVKMKEKGDIPEGYSVSREKKERFSLILESASTNQTSMYLCASSPILGLLTGELFFGEGSRLTVL.

This clonotype was detected ten times or more. The chain carries TRBV29-1 and TRBJ2-7; 8 bases are a match to TRBD1. This CDR3 region has 15 residues. V was clipped by 0 bases and J by 3 bases; unmatched bases: 7. Germline CDR1 and CDR2: SQVTM and ANQGSEA. CDR3 region: CSVEEGTGGDYEQYF. The CDR3 DNA reads TGCAGCGTTGAAGAGGGAACAGGGGGAGACTACGAGCAGTACTTC.

This clonotype was counted between two and nine times. This rearrangement joins TRBV11-2 to TRBJ1-1; D may be TRBD1 (5 bases). V lost 6 bases and J 1 base, leaving 15 bases between the germline ends. Per the germline V gene, CDR1 is SGHAT and CDR2 is FQNNGV. The length of the CDR3 is 15 residues. CDR3 bases: TGTGCCAGCAGTCCCAGGGAGAGTCAGAACACTGAAGCTTTCTTT. Translation: CASSPRESQNTEAFF. The whole variable domain, remainder taken from reference TRBV11-2 and TRBJ1-1, is EAGVAQSPRYKIIEKRQSVAFWCNPISGHATLYWYQQILGQGPKLLIQFQNNGVVDDSQLPKDRFSAERLKGVDSTLKIQPAKLEDSAVYLCASSPRESQNTEAFFGQGTRLTVV.

This clonotype was observed a few times. The V gene is TRBV6-6, the J gene TRBJ2-3, with D perhaps TRBD1 or TRBD2 (5 bases each). From germline, CDR1 is MNHNY and CDR2 SVGAGI (reference sequence). V lost 6 bases and J 10 bases, leaving 20 bases between the germline ends. The CDR3 sequence is 14 residues long. This CDR3 is CASSLSRDQGPQYF. The DNA for the CDR3 is TGTGCCAGCAGCTTGTCCCGGGACCAGGGACCGCAGTATTTT.

At least ten counts were recorded for this clonotype. The chain is built from TRBV5-5 and TRBJ1-1, with 7 bases aligning to TRBD1. V lost 4 bases to trimming and J lost 11 bases; unmatched junction nucleotides: 11. The CDR3 has 13 amino acids. In germline, CDR1 is SGHKS, CDR2 YYEKEE (reference sequence). The CDR3 loop reads CASSTWDSAGAFF. As DNA, the CDR3 is TGTGCCAGCAGCACTTGGGACAGTGCGGGGGCTTTCTTT.

This clonotype was found a few times. This chain's CDR3 is CASSLLAGTGNEKLFF. The CDR3 DNA is TGCGCCAGCAGCCTGCTAGCCGGGACAGGGAATGAAAAACTGTTTTTT. This chain links TRBV5-1 with TRBJ1-4; 9 positions agree with TRBD1. Germline CDR1 is SGHRS and CDR2 is YFSETQ. Trimming removed 4 bases from V and 5 bases from J; junction bases left unmatched: 9. The CDR3 totals 16 residues.

The rearrangement links TRBV7-2 to TRBJ2-3; D is unresolved. CDR1 is SGHTA and CDR2 is FQGNSA in the germline V gene. V dropped 2 bases and J dropped 0 bases, with 9 bases sitting between them. This CDR3 contains 15 residues. CDR3 in DNA: TGTGCCAGCAGCTTAAATAAAGGGAGCACAGATACGCAGTATTTT. It yields the protein CASSLNKGSTDTQYF.

This clonotype occurred many times. The V call is TRBV29-1, the J call TRBJ1-1, with D hard to call. This CDR3 spans 13 amino acids. The germline V gene has CDR1 SQVTM and CDR2 ANQGSEA. The germline V and J ends were trimmed by 1 base and 4 bases, with 10 bases remaining between them. This CDR3 reads CSVEGQMGTEAFF. Here the CDR3 DNA reads TGCAGCGTTGAAGGGCAGATGGGCACTGAAGCTTTCTTT.

This clonotype was found many times. The chain is built from TRBV27 and TRBJ1-2, with D possibly matching TRBD1 (5 bases). CDR3 length: 15 amino acids. Trimming stripped 0 bases from V and 4 bases from J, with 12 bases between. Germline V gives CDR1 MNHEY, CDR2 SMNVEV (reference sequence). The CDR3 DNA reads TGTGCCAGCAGTTTATCCCAGGGTTCACCCTATGGCTACACCTTC. Protein product: CASSLSQGSPYGYTF.

The gene calls are TRBV12-3 or TRBV12-4 and TRBJ1-5; D is unclear. V shed 3 bases and J shed 9 bases, with 9 bases lying between them. This CDR3 is built from 12 residues. The CDR3 sequence: CASSFGVGPQHF. In DNA, the CDR3 is TGTGCCAGCAGTTTTGGTGTGGGGCCCCAGCATTTT.

This clonotype was detected many times. The rearrangement joins TRBV3-1 to TRBJ2-1, with 9 bases aligning to TRBD1. The J segment lost 1 base and the V segment lost 6 bases, leaving 4 bases of the junction unmatched. The germline gives CDR1 LGHDT, CDR2 YNNKEL (reference sequence). The CDR3 contains 15 residues. The CDR3 sequence is CASSEGQGSYNEQFF. The CDR3 DNA reads TGTGCCAGCAGTGAGGGACAGGGTTCCTACAATGAGCAGTTCTTC.

J is TRBJ2-2 and V is TRBV7-9, with D tentatively TRBD1 (5 bases). V lost 4 bases, J lost 3 bases, and 6 bases lay in between. This CDR3 has 13 residues. CDR1 SEHNR and CDR2 FQNEAQ come from the germline V gene (reference sequence). In DNA form, the CDR3 reads TGTGCCAGCAGCTCAGGGTACACCGGGGAGCTGTTTTTT. It yields the protein CASSSGYTGELFF.

The chain joins TRBV20-1 to TRBJ1-4; 9 bases map to TRBD1. This CDR3 region has 13 residues. CDR1 DFQATT and CDR2 SNEGSKA come from the germline V gene (reference sequence). J was trimmed by 8 bases and V by 3 bases; bases with no gene match: 4. The CDR3 loop is CSASGTGQEKLFF. The CDR3 DNA sequence: TGCAGTGCTAGCGGGACAGGGCAAGAAAAACTGTTTTTT.

The chain links TRBV6-5 to TRBJ1-1, with D tentatively TRBD1 (6 bases). CDR1 and CDR2 from the germline V gene are MNHEY and SVGAGI. The CDR3 covers 14 residues. The V end lost 5 bases, the J end lost 8 bases, and 18 bases lay between the germline ends. The chain's CDR3 is CASSRGGTRGEAFF. CDR3 DNA: TGTGCCAGCAGTCGCGGGGGGACACGGGGAGAAGCTTTCTTT.

This clonotype has at least ten counts. The chain has TRBV29-1 and TRBJ2-5, with D perhaps assigned TRBD1 or TRBD2 (5 bases each). Germline loops: CDR1 SQVTM, CDR2 ANQGSEA. The CDR3 sequence is 13 residues long. Deletions cut 8 bases from V and 2 bases from J, with 15 bases between. For the CDR3, the DNA is TGCAGCATTCTCGGGACCGAGCAAGAGACCCAGTACTTC. Translation: CSILGTEQETQYF.

A few counts support this clonotype. CDR3 residues: CASSPTGIREKLFF. CDR3 sequence (DNA): TGTGCCAGCAGCCCGACAGGGATTCGTGAAAAACTGTTTTTT. The chain links TRBV14 to TRBJ1-4; 7 bases fit TRBD1. Unmatched junction bases numbered 6, after V lost 4 bases and J lost 7 bases. The CDR3 totals 14 residues. Germline-derived CDR1 and CDR2 are SGHDN and FVKESK.